The 13 T cell receptor beta chains presented below share a single source sample, sequenced in a study of blood T cell repertoires in COVID-19. The assay was immunoSEQ multiplex PCR, and TCRdb's table has in-frame clones only and misses some. The profile shows roughly 250,000 clones, around 90% of them singletons. The sample taken for sequencing was peripheral blood. The receptor set was obtained from a man aged 55 to 70 who had recovered from COVID-19.

The chain carries TRBV5-1 and TRBJ1-2, with 7 positions matching TRBD1. Germline V gene sequence: CDR1 SGHRS, CDR2 YFSETQ. The V and J ends lost 1 base and 4 bases, in that order; junction bases with no gene match: 7. CDR3 length: 15 residues. The CDR3 sequence: CASSLQGEPSYGYTF. CDR3 DNA sequence: TGCGCCAGCAGCTTGCAGGGGGAACCTAGCTATGGCTACACCTTC.

The rearrangement uses TRBV4-1 and TRBJ2-7; possible D gene TRBD2, 5 bases. V was cut by 0 bases and J by 6 bases, with 6 bases left in between. The CDR3 has 12 residues. Looked up from germline, CDR1 is MGHRA and CDR2 is YSYEKL. CDR3 loop: CASSQESGEQYF. In DNA form, the CDR3 reads TGCGCCAGCAGCCAAGAGAGCGGCGAGCAGTACTTC.

This rearrangement joins TRBV6-6 to TRBJ1-2, with 7 positions matching TRBD1. The length of the CDR3 is 12 residues. Germline CDR1 is MNHNY and CDR2 is SVGAGI (reference sequence). The V and J ends lost 6 bases and 6 bases, in that order; junction bases with no gene match: 4. CDR3 coding DNA: TGTGCCAGCAGAACCGGACAGGATGGCTACACCTTC. Translation gives CASRTGQDGYTF.

This clone has only one observation. The chain carries TRBV19 and TRBJ1-1; 10 bases are shared with TRBD1. The V gene end was trimmed by 6 bases and the J gene end by 4 bases; junction bases not matched to a gene: 11. There are 16 residues in the CDR3. Per germline, CDR1 LNHDA and CDR2 SQIVND (reference sequence). Here the CDR3 reads CASRTRDRQGATEAFF. Here the CDR3 DNA reads TGTGCCAGTAGGACGCGCGACCGACAGGGGGCCACTGAAGCTTTCTTT.

This clone occurred once. The genes are TRBV5-1 and TRBJ2-5; D uncertain. Germline loops: CDR1 SGHRS, CDR2 YFSETQ. The V and J ends lost 5 bases and 0 bases respectively, with 11 bases between them. The CDR3 length is 14 residues. CDR3 residues: CASRPEANQETQYF. The CDR3 nucleotides are TGCGCCAGCAGACCCGAGGCCAACCAAGAGACCCAGTACTTC.

The chain employs TRBV5-8 and TRBJ1-2; D gene uncertain. V lost 0 bases to trimming and J lost 0 bases, with 12 bases between them. The CDR3 has 16 residues. Germline-derived CDR1 and CDR2 are SGHTS and YDEGEE. The CDR3 is CASSLDRGGANYGYTF. CDR3 nucleotides: TGTGCCAGCAGCTTGGATAGAGGAGGAGCTAACTATGGCTACACCTTC.

The CDR3 protein is CSVLEPGQGYTF. CDR3 bases: TGCAGCGTCCTTGAACCGGGACAGGGCTACACCTTC. The genes are TRBV29-1 and TRBJ1-2, with 7 bases identical to TRBD1. Unmatched junction bases numbered 9, after V lost 6 bases and J lost 8 bases. CDR1 SQVTM and CDR2 ANQGSEA come from the germline V gene. This CDR3 is 12 amino acids long.

The J gene is TRBJ1-6, the V gene TRBV6-5; 7 bases fit TRBD1. Unmatched junction bases numbered 4, after V lost 6 bases and J lost 8 bases. Germline CDR1 reads MNHEY; CDR2 reads SVGAGI. There are 13 residues in the CDR3. The CDR3 coding sequence is TGTGCCAGCAGGACAGGGCTAGATTCACCCCTCCACTTT. Residues: CASRTGLDSPLHF.

The rearrangement links TRBV6-5 to TRBJ2-1, with 13 bases identical to TRBD2. The germline CDR1 and CDR2 sequences are MNHEY and SVGAGI. This CDR3 has 15 amino acids. Trimming removed 6 bases from V and 9 bases from J; junction bases left unmatched: 8. This CDR3 reads CASSSLAGGPGEQFF. CDR3 nucleotide sequence: TGTGCCAGCAGCTCACTAGCGGGGGGGCCGGGTGAGCAGTTCTTC.

J is TRBJ1-5 and V is TRBV19; the D is unclear. Germline V CDR1 and CDR2: LNHDA, SQIVND (reference sequence). The CDR3 contains 15 residues. V was trimmed by 4 bases and J by 2 bases, leaving 12 bases between them. The chain's CDR3 is CASSRSGQGNQPQHF. The CDR3 nucleotides are TGTGCCAGTAGTAGGTCAGGTCAAGGCAATCAGCCCCAGCATTTT.

The chain couples TRBV18 to TRBJ2-7, with D perhaps TRBD2 (6 bases). V lost 4 bases, J lost 6 bases, and 13 bases lay in between. This CDR3 spans 13 amino acids. Germline V gene data show CDR1 as KGHSH and CDR2 as LQKENI. The CDR3 nucleotides are TGTGCCAGCTCACTGCCCGGAGGGCGCGAGCAGTACTTC. Amino acid sequence: CASSLPGGREQYF.

This chain uses TRBV5-1 with TRBJ1-6; 9 nucleotides align to TRBD1. Germline V CDR1 and CDR2: SGHRS, YFSETQ. This CDR3 region has 14 residues. Trimming at V came to 2 bases and at J to 9 bases, leaving 3 bases not matched to a gene. The CDR3 coding sequence is TGCGCCAGCAGCTTTGGACAGGGGAGTTCACCCCTCCACTTT. This translates into CASSFGQGSSPLHF.

This rearrangement joins TRBV15 to TRBJ2-7, with TRBD1 matching over 10 bases. CDR1 is LNHNV and CDR2 is YYDKDF in the germline V gene (reference sequence). This CDR3 region has 18 residues. The trim removed 0 bases at V and 3 bases at J, leaving 11 bases unmatched. CDR3 amino acids: CATSRDSLLDRGNYEQYF. CDR3 nucleotide sequence: TGTGCCACCAGCAGAGATTCCCTTTTGGACAGGGGGAACTACGAGCAGTACTTC. Full variable domain (remainder filled in from reference TRBV15 and TRBJ2-7): DAMVIQNPRYQVTQFGKPVTLSCSQTLNHNVMYWYQQKSSQAPKLLFHYYDKDFNNEADTPDNFQSRRPNTSFCFLDIRSPGLGDTAMYLCATSRDSLLDRGNYEQYFGPGTRLTVT.